The 8 T cell receptor beta chains below were found in one sample sequenced in a study of T cells in Graves' hyperthyroidism and ophthalmopathy. TCR beta CDR3 regions were amplified from RNA. The HTBI primer set served for first-round RT-PCR of the TCR CDR3. TCRdb recomputed calls from the multiplex PCR reads with MiXCR, one row per CDR3 protein. The sample yields under 550,000 distinct CDR3 sequences, 12% to 15% seen once. Sample: blood. These receptors all come from a woman between 18 and 29 years old with Graves' hyperthyroidism.

Ten or more counts support this clonotype. The chain employs TRBV7-6 and TRBJ2-5; 15 positions agree with TRBD2. CDR1 and CDR2 (germline): SGHVS, FNYEAQ. V was pared by 4 bases and J by 1 base, with 10 bases of the junction left unmatched. The CDR3 has 19 residues. The CDR3, as DNA: TGTGCCAGCAGCTACCCGCGGACTAGCGGGAGGGGAAGCCAAGAGACCCAGTACTTC. Translating gives CASSYPRTSGRGSQETQYF.

V is TRBV5-1 and J is TRBJ2-1, with D perhaps matching TRBD1 or TRBD2 (5 bases each). The CDR3 runs to 16 residues. V was cut by 1 base and J by 8 bases, with 19 bases left in between. Looked up from germline, CDR1 is SGHRS and CDR2 is YFSETQ. In nucleotides, the CDR3 is TGCGCCAGCAGCTTGTCCAACCGGGGCCCTTACGATGAGCAGTTCTTC. Residues: CASSLSNRGPYDEQFF.

This clonotype was detected ten times or more. CDR3 sequence (DNA): TGTGCCAGCAGTCGACAGGGGCATTACACTGAAGCTTTCTTT. It is translated as CASSRQGHYTEAFF. This rearrangement joins TRBV12-3 or TRBV12-4 to TRBJ1-1; TRBD1 matches 8 bases. The CDR3 sequence is 14 residues long. Trimming took 5 bases from V and 3 from J; bases not matched to a gene: 5.

Ten or more counts support this clonotype. The V gene is TRBV29-1, the J gene TRBJ2-5; D call uncertain. Germline V gene sequence: CDR1 SQVTM, CDR2 ANQGSEA. CDR3 length: 14 amino acids. Trimming pared 2 bases from V and 2 bases from J, leaving 12 bases between. CDR3 amino acids: CSVEPGWGQETQYF. The CDR3 DNA reads TGCAGCGTTGAACCGGGCTGGGGACAAGAGACCCAGTACTTC.

This clonotype occurred a few times. DNA for the CDR3: TGCAGTGCTAGAATATGGGGCGAAGGAACTGAAGCTTTCTTT. Protein product: CSARIWGEGTEAFF. V and J are TRBV20-1 and TRBJ1-1; D possibly corresponds to TRBD1 (5 bases). Between the trimmed V and J ends, which lost 2 bases and 5 bases, there was a span of 15 bases. The germline CDR1 and CDR2 sequences are DFQATT and SNEGSKA (reference sequence). The CDR3 is made up of 14 amino acids.

This clonotype has a count of ten or more. The chain recombines TRBV27 with TRBJ1-1; D not certain. The CDR3 sequence is 14 residues long. V lost 0 bases, J lost 2 bases, and 7 bases lay in between. Germline V lookup: CDR1 MNHEY, CDR2 SMNVEV (reference sequence). The CDR3 loop reads CASSLSAGNTEAFF. CDR3 sequence (DNA): TGTGCCAGCAGTTTATCGGCGGGTAACACTGAAGCTTTCTTT.

This clonotype was detected only a few times. V gene TRBV12-3 or TRBV12-4 combines with J gene TRBJ2-2, with 7 bases identical to TRBD1. This CDR3 contains 15 residues. V shed 2 bases, J shed 6 bases, and the junction held 6 bases outside the gene matches. In DNA form, the CDR3 reads TGTGCCAGCAGTTTAAGGGGGCAGGGACCCGGGGAGCTGTTTTTT. Its protein is CASSLRGQGPGELFF.

The chain couples TRBV6-1 to TRBJ2-7, with TRBD2 matching over 8 bases. This CDR3 is 15 amino acids long. The germline CDR1 and CDR2 sequences are MNHNS and SASEGT. V was clipped by 5 bases and J by 0 bases; unmatched bases: 6. The CDR3: CASSMVAGGSYEQYF. The CDR3 nucleotides are TGTGCCAGCAGTATGGTGGCGGGGGGCTCCTACGAGCAGTACTTC.